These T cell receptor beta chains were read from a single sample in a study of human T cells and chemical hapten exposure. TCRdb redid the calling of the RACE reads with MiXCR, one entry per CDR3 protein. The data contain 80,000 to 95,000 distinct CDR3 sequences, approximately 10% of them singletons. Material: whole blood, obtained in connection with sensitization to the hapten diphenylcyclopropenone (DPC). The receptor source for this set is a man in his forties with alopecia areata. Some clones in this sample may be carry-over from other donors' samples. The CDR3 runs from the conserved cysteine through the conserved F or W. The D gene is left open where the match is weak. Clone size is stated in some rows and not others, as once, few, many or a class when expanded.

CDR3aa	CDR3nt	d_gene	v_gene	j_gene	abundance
CAISGLGNEQFF	TGTGCCATCAGTGGACTAGGCAATGAGCAGTTCTTC	NA	TRBV10-3	TRBJ2-1	NA
CASSPGPDQPQHF	TGTGCCAGCTCACCGGGTCCGGATCAGCCCCAGCATTTT	NA	TRBV18	TRBJ1-5	NA
CASSSTDRIYEQYF	TGTGCCAGCAGCTCCACGGACAGGATCTACGAGCAGTACTTC	TRBD1	TRBV11-1	TRBJ2-7	NA
CASGLRTGSYIQYF	TGTGCCAGCGGATTACGGACAGGGTCGTACATTCAGTACTTC	TRBD1	TRBV12-3/TRBV12-4	TRBJ2-4	NA
CASSLGGLAGGPSKNIQYF	TGTGCCAGCAGCTTAGGGGGACTAGCGGGAGGGCCGTCCAAAAACATTCAGTACTTC	TRBD2	TRBV11-2	TRBJ2-4	NA
CASSYSLVNNEQFF	TGTGCCAGCAGTTACTCCCTCGTCAACAATGAGCAGTTCTTC	NA	TRBV6-6	TRBJ2-1	few
CASSFQGVRSYNSPLHF	TGTGCCAGCAGTTTTCAGGGAGTTCGCTCCTATAATTCACCCCTCCACTTT	NA	TRBV27	TRBJ1-6	NA
CASSPRTGYHQETQYF	TGTGCCAGCAGCCCGAGGACAGGGTACCACCAAGAGACCCAGTACTTC	NA	TRBV3-2	TRBJ2-5	NA
CASSLLGGGTEAFF	TGCGCCAGCAGCCTCCTGGGGGGCGGCACTGAAGCTTTCTTT	NA	TRBV4-3	TRBJ1-1	NA
CASSQDLGDANTGELFF	TGTGCCAGCAGCCAAGATCTGGGGGACGCGAACACCGGGGAGCTGTTTTTT	NA	TRBV3-1	TRBJ2-2	once
CASSQNHQGGVTEAFF	TGTGCCAGCAGCCAAAACCATCAGGGAGGTGTTACTGAAGCTTTCTTT	NA	TRBV3-1	TRBJ1-1	many
CASSAQYNEQFF	TGTGCCAGCAGCGCCCAGTACAATGAGCAGTTCTTC	NA	TRBV9	TRBJ2-1	many
CSGGTGGPNEKLFF	TGCAGTGGGGGTACAGGGGGCCCAAATGAAAAACTGTTTTTT	TRBD1	TRBV20-1	TRBJ1-4	NA
CASSQDGTGISSGANVLTF	TGTGCCAGCAGCCAAGATGGGACAGGGATATCCTCTGGGGCCAACGTCCTGACTTTC	TRBD1	TRBV4-2	TRBJ2-6	NA
CATKSGTLYEQYF	TGTGCCACCAAAAGCGGGACCCTCTACGAGCAGTACTTC	TRBD2	TRBV28	TRBJ2-7	few
CASSELVETQYF	TGTGCCAGCAGTGAACTTGTTGAGACCCAGTACTTC	NA	TRBV2	TRBJ2-5	few
CASSYAGAVGNQPQHF	TGTGCCAGCAGTTACGCAGGGGCGGTTGGCAATCAGCCCCAGCATTTT	NA	TRBV6-2/TRBV6-3	TRBJ1-5	many
CASSELVRAGVYF	TGTGCCAGCAGTGAATTGGTGAGGGCAGGCGTATACTTC	NA	TRBV6-1	TRBJ2-5	few
CASSTYGQGARTGELFF	TGTGCCAGCAGCACATACGGACAGGGGGCTAGGACCGGGGAGCTGTTTTTT	TRBD1	TRBV7-3	TRBJ2-2	few
CASSLDFSRSYEQYF	TGTGCCAGCAGCTTGGATTTCAGCCGCTCCTACGAGCAGTACTTC	NA	TRBV5-6	TRBJ2-7	many
CASSPGTDEAFF	TGTGCCAGCTCACCCGGTACGGACGAAGCTTTCTTT	NA	TRBV18	TRBJ1-1	NA
CASSLSPGLGALSYEQYF	TGTGCCAGCAGTCTCTCACCCGGACTGGGGGCCCTATCCTACGAGCAGTACTTC	NA	TRBV28	TRBJ2-7	NA
CSVSRVLLAGAPYEQYF	TGCAGTGTGTCGAGGGTATTGCTAGCGGGAGCCCCCTACGAGCAGTACTTC	TRBD2	TRBV20-1	TRBJ2-7	few
CASSGSGSDGYTF	TGTGCCAGCTCGGGCTCAGGGTCGGATGGCTACACCTTC	NA	TRBV18	TRBJ1-2	NA
CASSLDQSLQRQPQHF	TGTGCCAGCAGCTTAGATCAGAGCCTCCAAAGGCAGCCCCAGCATTTT	NA	TRBV11-3	TRBJ1-5	many
CASSVDITEELFF	TGTGCCAGCAGCGTGGATATCACCGAGGAGCTGTTTTTT	NA	TRBV9	TRBJ2-2	NA
CATFPGTGPRGNQPQHF	TGTGCCACCTTCCCTGGGACAGGGCCTCGGGGCAATCAGCCCCAGCATTTT	TRBD1	TRBV14	TRBJ1-5	NA
CASSSGGGTDTQYF	TGTGCCAGCAGTTCTGGCGGTGGTACAGATACGCAGTATTTT	NA	TRBV28	TRBJ2-3	many
CASSLRSSETYEQYF	TGTGCCAGCAGTTTACGGTCTAGCGAAACCTACGAGCAGTACTTC	NA	TRBV28	TRBJ2-7	NA
CSAGGLAGDSSYEQYF	TGCAGTGCTGGGGGCCTAGCGGGAGATTCGTCCTACGAGCAGTACTTC	TRBD2	TRBV20-1	TRBJ2-7	few